This TCR beta chain was recovered during a study of cytomegalovirus exposure and HLA in healthy donors. Points from the study as a whole: Later on, an analysis tied over 15,000 TCR beta sequences to HLA alleles at 0.05 false discovery rate. In a later analysis, a genetic analysis reported fewer productive-TCR N-insertions in an Asian-associated ancestry cluster than the cohort average.

The study sampled nominally healthy donors, though unrecorded immune exposures were likely. 60 Vbeta and 13 Jbeta primers were used in PCR. The assay was immunoSEQ multiplex PCR, and TCRdb's table has in-frame clones only and misses some. The profile shows around 180,000 clones, 80% to 90% of them singletons. Turning to this clone: Its specificity is unknown.

The sequenced sample was PBMCs. The sequence came from a girl between 10 and 17 years old in good health and CMV-seropositive.

As DNA, the CDR3 is TGTGCCAGCGGGCCAGTATATGGCTACACCTTC. It is translated as CASGPVYGYTF. The genes are TRBV6-6 and TRBJ1-2; D remains unclear. The V and J ends lost 8 bases and 5 bases respectively, with 9 bases between them. Germline loops: CDR1 MNHNY, CDR2 SVGAGI (reference sequence). This CDR3 is 11 amino acids long.